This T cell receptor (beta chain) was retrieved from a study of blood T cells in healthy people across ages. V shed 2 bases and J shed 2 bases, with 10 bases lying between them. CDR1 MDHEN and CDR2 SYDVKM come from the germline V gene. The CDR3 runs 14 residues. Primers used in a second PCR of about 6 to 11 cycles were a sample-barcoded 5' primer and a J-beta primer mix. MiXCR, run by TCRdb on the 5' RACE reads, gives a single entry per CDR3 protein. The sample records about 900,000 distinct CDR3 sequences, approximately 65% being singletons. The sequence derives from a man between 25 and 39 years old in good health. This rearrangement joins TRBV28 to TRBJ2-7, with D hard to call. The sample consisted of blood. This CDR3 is CASSLNLVPYEQYF. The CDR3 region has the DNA TGTGCCAGCAGTTTAAATCTAGTACCCTACGAGCAGTACTTC.